Shown below are 22 T cell receptor beta chains from a single sample sequenced in a study of human thymus T cells (dated by TCRdb to the early 2020s). Thymus tissue was collected as surgical resects that were removed during corrective cardiac surgery. The library was built by means of the immunoSEQ multiplex PCR assay. This is the immuneACCESS table as TCRdb keeps it, with only in-frame sequences that have V and J called. A part of the clones is gone; compared with another copy, unresolved V genes explain less than half, and the rest is unexplained. Present in this sample are 60,000 to 75,000 clones, 90% to 95% of which were seen just once. The ten top clones hold around 0.03% of the sample. Sequenced: thymus tissue. These receptors originate from a girl less than two years old with a congenital heart defect but otherwise immunologically healthy.

This chain links TRBV29-1 with TRBJ2-5; no clear D. Germline CDR1 and CDR2: SQVTM and ANQGSEA. V lost 0 bases, J lost 5 bases, and 10 bases lay in between. This CDR3 has 13 amino acids. The CDR3 region has the DNA TGCAGCGTTGAAGATAGAGACACGGAGACCCAGTACTTC. This gives the protein CSVEDRDTETQYF. Supplemented by reference TRBV29-1 and TRBJ2-5, the full variable domain reads SAVISQKPSRDICQRGTSLTIQCQVDSQVTMMFWYRQQPGQSLTLIATANQGSEATYESGFVIDKFPISRPNLTFSTLTVSNMSPEDSSIYLCSVEDRDTETQYFGPGTRLLVL.

The chain carries TRBV5-4 and TRBJ2-7, with 7 bases lining up with TRBD1. This CDR3 is 14 amino acids long. Germline CDR1 reads SGHNT; CDR2 reads YYREEE (reference sequence). J lost 1 base, V lost 2 bases, and 3 bases had no gene match. This chain's CDR3 is CASSFGRGSYEQYF. CDR3 nucleotides: TGTGCCAGCAGCTTTGGCAGGGGGTCCTACGAGCAGTACTTC. Together with reference TRBV5-4 and TRBJ2-7, the CDR3 gives the full variable domain: ETGVTQSPTHLIKTRGQQVTLRCSSQSGHNTVSWYQQALGQGPQFIFQYYREEENGRGNFPPRFSGLQFPNYSSELNVNALELDDSALYLCASSFGRGSYEQYFGPGTRLTVT.

This chain connects TRBV4-3 to TRBJ1-4, with 7 positions matching TRBD1. The germline V gene has CDR1 LGHNA and CDR2 YSLEER. Losses at the gene ends were 4 bases for V and 6 bases for J; bases not matched to a gene: 11. This CDR3 has 16 amino acids. CDR3 protein: CASSLTLGGLYEKLFF. CDR3 bases: TGCGCCAGCAGCCTTACTTTAGGGGGCCTTTATGAAAAACTGTTTTTT.

The rearrangement uses TRBV2 and TRBJ2-1; D may be TRBD2 (7 bases). CDR3 length: 15 amino acids. Germline-derived CDR1 and CDR2 are SNHLY and FYNNEI. The germline V and J ends were trimmed by 1 base and 4 bases, with 11 bases remaining between them. CDR3 sequence: CASSEEGGGYNEQFF. The CDR3 DNA sequence: TGTGCCAGCAGTGAAGAGGGAGGGGGGTACAATGAGCAGTTCTTC.

V gene TRBV2 combines with J gene TRBJ1-2, with 8 bases aligning to TRBD1. In germline, CDR1 is SNHLY, CDR2 FYNNEI. The CDR3 loop spans 14 amino acids. V was clipped by 6 bases and J by 2 bases; unmatched bases: 5. CDR3 in amino acids: CASRAGQVNYGYTF. DNA for the CDR3: TGTGCCAGCAGGGCGGGACAGGTAAACTATGGCTACACCTTC. Full variable domain (remainder filled in from reference TRBV2 and TRBJ1-2): EPEVTQTPSHQVTQMGQEVILRCVPISNHLYFYWYRQILGQKVEFLVSFYNNEISEKSEIFDDQFSVERPDGSNFTLKIRSTKLEDSAMYFCASRAGQVNYGYTFGSGTRLTVV.

This sequence joins TRBV27 and TRBJ2-5; no clear D gene. Germline V gene data show CDR1 as MNHEY and CDR2 as SMNVEV (reference sequence). V lost 6 bases, J lost 5 bases, and 10 bases lay in between. This CDR3 is 12 amino acids long. The CDR3 coding sequence is TGTGCCAGCAGGCAAGGGCGGGAGACCCAGTACTTC. Translating it yields CASRQGRETQYF.

The rearrangement joins TRBV7-2 to TRBJ2-1; 10 bases line up with TRBD2. Looked up from germline, CDR1 is SGHTA and CDR2 is FQGNSA. The CDR3 is made up of 17 amino acids. Losses at the gene ends were 4 bases for V and 4 bases for J; bases not matched to a gene: 10. Here the CDR3 reads CASSSSTSGPLYNEQFF. For the CDR3, the DNA is TGTGCCAGCAGCTCCTCGACTAGCGGGCCTTTGTACAATGAGCAGTTCTTC. The whole variable domain, filled in from reference TRBV7-2 and TRBJ2-1, reads GAGVSQSPSNKVTEKGKDVELRCDPISGHTALYWYRQSLGQGLEFLIYFQGNSAPDKSGLPSDRFSAERTGGSVSTLTIQRTQQEDSAVYLCASSSSTSGPLYNEQFFGPGTRLTVL.

J is TRBJ2-1 and V is TRBV19, with 12 bases lining up with TRBD2. After removal of 7 bases from V and 3 bases from J, the junction contained 7 bases not matched to a gene. The CDR3 consists of 16 residues. The V gene's germline CDR1 is LNHDA and CDR2 SQIVND (reference sequence). The CDR3 DNA reads TGTGCCAGTACTGGGGCTAGCGGGAGGGTCTACAATGAGCAGTTCTTC. As protein: CASTGASGRVYNEQFF.

The V call is TRBV19, the J call TRBJ1-2; 8 nucleotides match TRBD1. This CDR3 has 16 amino acids. The V and J ends lost 4 bases and 2 bases, in that order; junction bases with no gene match: 9. Germline CDR1 and CDR2: LNHDA and SQIVND (reference sequence). The chain's CDR3 is CASSKDRVLPNYGYTF. As DNA, the CDR3 is TGTGCCAGTAGTAAGGACAGGGTGCTTCCCAACTATGGCTACACCTTC.

The genes are TRBV28 and TRBJ2-1; 12 positions match TRBD2. Trimming at V came to 7 bases and at J to 5 bases, leaving 15 bases not matched to a gene. Germline V lookup: CDR1 MDHEN, CDR2 SYDVKM. The CDR3 is 18 residues long. This CDR3 reads CASNPGLAGGAGDNEQFF. CDR3 sequence (DNA): TGTGCCAGCAACCCGGGACTAGCGGGTGGAGCGGGAGACAATGAGCAGTTCTTC. The variable domain in full, with the rest retrieved from reference TRBV28 and TRBJ2-1, is DVKVTQSSRYLVKRTGEKVFLECVQDMDHENMFWYRQDPGLGLRLIYFSYDVKMKEKGDIPEGYSVSREKKERFSLILESASTNQTSMYLCASNPGLAGGAGDNEQFFGPGTRLTVL.

The chain joins TRBV30 to TRBJ1-4; the D is unclear. Deletions cut 3 bases from V and 7 bases from J, with 12 bases between. The CDR3 loop spans 13 amino acids. Germline CDR1 reads GTSNPN; CDR2 reads SVGIG (reference sequence). The CDR3, as DNA: TGTGCCTGGAGAGGATCGGTCGGTGAAAAACTGTTTTTT. This sequence encodes CAWRGSVGEKLFF.

The chain is built from TRBV10-3 and TRBJ2-2; D is uncertain. In germline, CDR1 is ENHRY, CDR2 SYGVKD. Trimming left V 3 bases short and J 2 bases short, with 4 bases between. There are 13 residues in the CDR3. CDR3 bases: TGTGCCATCAGTGATCATAACACCGGGGAGCTGTTTTTT. Translated: CAISDHNTGELFF.

The V and J genes are TRBV7-9 and TRBJ2-7; 11 positions agree with TRBD2. The V and J ends lost 1 base and 2 bases, in that order; junction bases with no gene match: 10. Looked up from germline, CDR1 is SEHNR and CDR2 is FQNEAQ (reference sequence). The CDR3 length is 18 residues. CDR3 coding DNA: TGTGCCAGCAGCTTAGAACTAGCGGGAGAACGGCGCCCCTACGAGCAGTACTTC. This gives the protein CASSLELAGERRPYEQYF.

The V and J genes are TRBV4-3 and TRBJ2-7; D may be TRBD2 (5 bases). Germline values: CDR1 LGHNA, CDR2 YSLEER. This CDR3 is 18 amino acids long. V lost 0 bases, J lost 4 bases, and 22 bases lay in between. In DNA form, the CDR3 reads TGCGCCAGCAGCCAAGATTCCAGGACTCCCAGAGTACGTTACGAGCAGTACTTC. It yields the protein CASSQDSRTPRVRYEQYF.

This clone was observed once. The V call is TRBV9, the J call TRBJ2-7; 9 bases align to TRBD1. Germline-derived CDR1 and CDR2 are SGDLS and YYNGEE. This CDR3 region has 15 residues. J lost 5 bases, V lost 2 bases, and 8 bases had no gene match. Written as DNA, the CDR3 is TGTGCCAGCAGCGTTACAGGGACAGGGCCCCACGAGCAGTACTTC. Its protein product is CASSVTGTGPHEQYF.

This chain joins TRBV25-1 and TRBJ2-2; D gene ambiguous. V gave up 7 bases and J gave up 8 bases, with 8 bases separating them. The CDR3 covers 11 residues. The germline CDR1 and CDR2 sequences are MGHDK and SYGVNS. CDR3 sequence reads: CASTDRGELFF. CDR3 DNA sequence: TGTGCCAGCACCGACCGGGGGGAGCTGTTTTTT. The whole variable domain, remainder taken from reference TRBV25-1 and TRBJ2-2, is EADIYQTPRYLVIGTGKKITLECSQTMGHDKMYWYQQDPGMELHLIHYSYGVNSTEKGDLSSESTVSRIRTEHFPLTLESARPSHTSQYLCASTDRGELFFGEGSRLTVL.

The chain couples TRBV7-6 to TRBJ2-1, with TRBD2 identical over 7 bases. The V gene's germline CDR1 is SGHVS and CDR2 FNYEAQ. This CDR3 has 19 amino acids. The V and J ends lost 5 bases and 1 base, in that order; junction bases with no gene match: 17. CDR3 DNA: TGTGCCAGCAGCCCCTTCGGGAGGTGGGCGGGAGTTTCCTACAATGAGCAGTTCTTC. This codes for CASSPFGRWAGVSYNEQFF.

This chain uses TRBV10-3 with TRBJ2-1; 7 bases are shared with TRBD1. The CDR3 extends over 15 amino acids. Germline CDR1 and CDR2: ENHRY and SYGVKD. Unmatched junction bases numbered 7, after V lost 6 bases and J lost 2 bases. The CDR3 reads CAIRRQGVPYNEQFF. The CDR3 DNA reads TGTGCCATCAGACGACAGGGTGTGCCCTACAATGAGCAGTTCTTC.

The chain joins TRBV9 to TRBJ2-3, with 8 bases matching TRBD2. CDR3 length: 16 residues. V gave up 0 bases and J gave up 6 bases; unmatched junction bases: 9. CDR1 is SGDLS and CDR2 is YYNGEE in the germline V gene. The CDR3 DNA reads TGTGCCAGCAGCGTAGAGATCAGGACTAGCCGGGATACGCAGTATTTT. This translates into CASSVEIRTSRDTQYF.

This clone was seen more than once but under ten times. This chain connects TRBV10-1 to TRBJ2-7, with D possibly TRBD1 on 6 matching bases. There are 14 residues in the CDR3. The germline CDR1 and CDR2 sequences are WNHNN and SYGVQD (reference sequence). V was clipped by 5 bases and J by 3 bases, with 14 bases between them. CDR3 coding DNA: TGCGCCAGCAGTAAAGGACAGACATACTACGAGCAGTACTTC. Translation: CASSKGQTYYEQYF.

The chain uses TRBV28 and TRBJ2-6, with D hard to call. Germline CDR1 reads MDHEN; CDR2 reads SYDVKM. The CDR3 consists of 15 residues. Deletions cut 5 bases from V and 0 bases from J, with 8 bases between. CDR3 DNA: TGTGCCAGCAGTCGACACTACTCTGGGGCCAACGTCCTGACTTTC. Amino acids: CASSRHYSGANVLTF.

V usage is TRBV6-1 and J usage is TRBJ2-2, with D unclear. Germline V gene sequence: CDR1 MNHNS, CDR2 SASEGT. This CDR3 is 15 amino acids long. Trimming stripped 8 bases from V and 1 base from J, with 14 bases between. The CDR3 DNA sequence: TGTGCCAGCGTGGAGCACCCAAAGAACACCGGGGAGCTGTTTTTT. Its protein is CASVEHPKNTGELFF.